The 3 T cell receptor beta chains listed next were all sequenced from one sample in a study of blood T cell repertoires in COVID-19. Sequenced by immunoSEQ multiplex PCR; TCRdb stores in-frame clones only, minus some. The table has about 190,000 clones, around nine tenths seen once. Sequencing input: peripheral blood. Receptors originate from a man between 65 and 80 years old with active or convalescent COVID-19.

The chain joins TRBV14 to TRBJ2-3, with TRBD2 identical over 7 bases. V was pared by 3 bases and J by 7 bases, with 16 bases of the junction left unmatched. Germline lookup yields CDR1 SGHDN and CDR2 FVKESK. The CDR3 length is 17 residues. This CDR3 reads CASSQSMGGKNIYTQYF. The CDR3, as DNA: TGTGCCAGCAGCCAGAGTATGGGGGGGAAAAACATATATACGCAGTATTTT.

The chain recombines TRBV28 with TRBJ1-6; 9 nucleotides align to TRBD1. After removal of 5 bases from V and 9 bases from J, the junction contained 8 bases not matched to a gene. CDR1 is MDHEN, CDR2 SYDVKM, per germline. The CDR3 has 15 residues. The CDR3 DNA reads TGTGCCAGCAGTCCCACGGGACAGGGTGCTTCACCCCTCCACTTT. It encodes CASSPTGQGASPLHF.

CDR3 in amino acids: CAWSWPSGGSPYEQYF. CDR3 coding DNA: TGTGCCTGGAGTTGGCCTAGCGGGGGGTCCCCCTACGAGCAGTACTTC. The J gene is TRBJ2-7, the V gene TRBV30; 11 nucleotides match TRBD2. The CDR3 has 16 amino acids. CDR1 and CDR2 (germline): GTSNPN, SVGIG (reference sequence). V lost 2 bases and J lost 2; bases outside the gene matches: 8.